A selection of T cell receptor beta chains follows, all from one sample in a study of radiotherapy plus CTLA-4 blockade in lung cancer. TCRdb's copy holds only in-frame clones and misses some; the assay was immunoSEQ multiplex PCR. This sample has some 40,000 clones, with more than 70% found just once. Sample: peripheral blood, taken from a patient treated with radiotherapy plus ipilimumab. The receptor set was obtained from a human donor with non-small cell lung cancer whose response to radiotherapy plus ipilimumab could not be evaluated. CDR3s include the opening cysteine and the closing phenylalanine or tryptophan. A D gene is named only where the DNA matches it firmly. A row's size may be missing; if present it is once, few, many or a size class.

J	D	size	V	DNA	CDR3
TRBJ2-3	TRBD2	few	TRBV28	TGTGCCAGCAGTCCCGCTAGCGGGGGATTTGAGTATTTT	CASSPASGGFEYF
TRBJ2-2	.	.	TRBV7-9	TGTGCCAGCACCGCAATATCAGCGAACACCGGGGAGCTGTTTTTT	CASTAISANTGELFF
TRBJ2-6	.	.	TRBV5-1	TGCGCCAGCCTACCGGGAGTTTCTGGGGCCAACGTCCTGACTTTC	CASLPGVSGANVLTF
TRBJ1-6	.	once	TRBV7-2	TGTGCCAGCAGCTTAGGTCTTGGGCAGGGCTTCGATAATTCACCCCTCCACTTT	CASSLGLGQGFDNSPLHF
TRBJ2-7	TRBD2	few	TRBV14	TGTGCCAGCAGCCCAGCGGGGTCCTACGAGCAGTACTTC	CASSPAGSYEQYF
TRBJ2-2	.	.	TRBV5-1	TGCGCCAGCAGCTTGGGGCATAACACCGGGGAGCTGTTTTTT	CASSLGHNTGELFF
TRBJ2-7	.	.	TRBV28	TGTGCCAGCAGCCGCAACGGGTGGGCGTGGGGCTTCGAGCAGTACTTC	CASSRNGWAWGFEQYF
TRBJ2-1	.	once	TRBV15	TGTGCCACCAGCAGAGTAAGGGGGGGCTTCTCCTACAATGAGCAGTTCTTC	CATSRVRGGFSYNEQFF
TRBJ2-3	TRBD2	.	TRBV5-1	TGCGCCAGCAGCCCGGGACTAGCGGGGGGGCCTGCAGATACGCAGTATTTT	CASSPGLAGGPADTQYF
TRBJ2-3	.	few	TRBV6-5	TGTGCCACTCGGGAGCAGGGTAGGGCAGATACGCAGTATTTT	CATREQGRADTQYF
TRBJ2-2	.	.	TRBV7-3	TGTGCCAGCAGCCTACAGGGACCCTACACCGGGGAGCTGTTTTTT	CASSLQGPYTGELFF
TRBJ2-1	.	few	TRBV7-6	TGTGCCAGCAGCCTCTCTGTCGGGACACCAAATGAGCAGTTCTTC	CASSLSVGTPNEQFF
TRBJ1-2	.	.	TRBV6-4	TGTGCCAGCAGTGACCACGACGGGGATACCGGGGGATGGAGAGGCTACACCTTC	CASSDHDGDTGGWRGYTF
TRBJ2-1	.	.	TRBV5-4	TGTGCCAGCAGCTACCTTAGCTCCTACAATGAGCAGTTCTTC	CASSYLSSYNEQFF
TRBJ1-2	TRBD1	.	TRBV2	TGTGCCAGCAGTGAGTTGGGACAGCTTTGGGATGGCTACACCTTC	CASSELGQLWDGYTF
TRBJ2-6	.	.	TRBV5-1	TGCGCCAGCAGCCCACGGAGGACTGCTGGGGCCAACGTCCTGACTTTC	CASSPRRTAGANVLTF
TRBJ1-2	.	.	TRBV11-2	TGTGCCAGCAGCGTAATCCCTAATGGCTACACCTTC	CASSVIPNGYTF
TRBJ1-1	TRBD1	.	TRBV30	TGTGCCTGGAGTGCCGGGACAGGGAACACTGAAGCTTTCTTT	CAWSAGTGNTEAFF